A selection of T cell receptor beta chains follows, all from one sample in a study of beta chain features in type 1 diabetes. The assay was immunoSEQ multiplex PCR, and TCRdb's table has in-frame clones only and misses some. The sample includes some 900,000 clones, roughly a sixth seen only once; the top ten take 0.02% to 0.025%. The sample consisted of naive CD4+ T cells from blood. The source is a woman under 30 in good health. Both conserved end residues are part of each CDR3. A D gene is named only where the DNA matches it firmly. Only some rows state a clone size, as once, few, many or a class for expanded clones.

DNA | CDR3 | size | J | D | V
TGTGCCAGCAGCCGGGACAGGTGGGCCTACGAGCAGTACTTC | CASSRDRWAYEQYF | - | TRBJ2-7 | TRBD1 | TRBV14
TGTGCCAGCAGTCGGATGGGCACTAACACTGAAGCTTTCTTT | CASSRMGTNTEAFF | - | TRBJ1-1 | - | TRBV2
TGTGCCAGCAGCTTGGGGACAGGGGTCGGTGGCTACACCTTC | CASSLGTGVGGYTF | few | TRBJ1-2 | TRBD1 | TRBV5-6
TGTGCCAGCAGCTTCCGCGGGACCTCCTACGAGCAGTACTTC | CASSFRGTSYEQYF | - | TRBJ2-7 | - | TRBV13
TGTGCCAGCAGGCTACAGGGGGGGGTTGAAGCTTTCTTT | CASRLQGGVEAFF | few | TRBJ1-1 | TRBD1 | TRBV28
TGCAGTGCTAGAGATTTAGAGACCCAGTACTTC | CSARDLETQYF | few | TRBJ2-5 | - | TRBV20-1
TGTGCCAGTAGTATAGGGGACACCGACTACGAGCAGTACTTC | CASSIGDTDYEQYF | few | TRBJ2-7 | - | TRBV19
TGTGCCAGCGGAGGACTAGCCTATGCCTACGAGCAGTACTTC | CASGGLAYAYEQYF | - | TRBJ2-7 | TRBD2 | TRBV2
TGTGCCAGCAGCGTAGGGGGCCGGAAACCCTACAATGAGCAGTTCTTC | CASSVGGRKPYNEQFF | - | TRBJ2-1 | - | TRBV9
TGCGCCAGCAGCTCGGGACAGAACACTGAAGCTTTCTTT | CASSSGQNTEAFF | - | TRBJ1-1 | - | TRBV5-1
TGTGCCATCAGCGAAGGGACTAGCGGGAGTGAGCAGTACTTC | CAISEGTSGSEQYF | - | TRBJ2-7 | TRBD2 | TRBV10-3
TGTGCCACCAGCAGGGGCCTTAATGAAAAACTGTTTTTT | CATSRGLNEKLFF | few | TRBJ1-4 | - | TRBV15
TGTGCCACCGGACAGGGAATAACCGGCGGGCAGTACTTC | CATGQGITGGQYF | - | TRBJ2-7 | TRBD1 | TRBV10-3
TGTGCCAGCAGCGTACGGGGGGTTAATGAAAAACTGTTTTTT | CASSVRGVNEKLFF | few | TRBJ1-4 | - | TRBV9
TGTGCCAGCAGCGCAGCAGGGGGTCGGGCCTACGAGCAGTACTTC | CASSAAGGRAYEQYF | - | TRBJ2-7 | TRBD1 | TRBV7-2
TGTGCCAGCAGCCAAGATCTTGCTTCGATTAGCGGGAGGACCTACGAGCAGTACTTC | CASSQDLASISGRTYEQYF | - | TRBJ2-7 | TRBD2 | TRBV4-2
TGTGCCAGCAGTGGTCCGGGACAGGGCTCCTACGAGCAGTACTTC | CASSGPGQGSYEQYF | few | TRBJ2-7 | TRBD1 | TRBV28
TGTGCCATCAGGGGGACTAGCGGGATGGTCGACGAGCAGTACTTC | CAIRGTSGMVDEQYF | - | TRBJ2-7 | TRBD2 | TRBV6-6
TGTGCCAGCAGCCAAGATATACCGGGAAAACTGTTTTTT | CASSQDIPGKLFF | many | TRBJ1-4 | - | TRBV14
TGTGCCAGCAGCGTTAGCGGGAGCATCACCGGGGAGCTGTTTTTT | CASSVSGSITGELFF | - | TRBJ2-2 | TRBD2 | TRBV9
TGTGCCAGCAGGCCGTCTCTGAGCACTGAGCAGTTCTTC | CASRPSLSTEQFF | few | TRBJ2-1 | - | TRBV6-5
TGTGCCAGCAGTGCAAGGACAGGGTCTGAAAAACTGTTTTTT | CASSARTGSEKLFF | - | TRBJ1-4 | TRBD1 | TRBV2
TGCGCCAGCAGGTCTAGAGTGGACAATGAGCAGTTCTTC | CASRSRVDNEQFF | few | TRBJ2-1 | - | TRBV5-1
TGTGCCAGCAGCCCGCGGATAGCGGAGCAAGAGACCCAGTACTTC | CASSPRIAEQETQYF | - | TRBJ2-5 | - | TRBV11-2
TGTGCCAGCAGTTTAATGACACTCGAGCAGTACTTC | CASSLMTLEQYF | - | TRBJ2-7 | - | TRBV28
TGTGCCAGCAGTTTCGAGGGACAGGGGGTTGTCGGCTACACCTTC | CASSFEGQGVVGYTF | few | TRBJ1-2 | TRBD1 | TRBV27
TGTGCCAGCAGTGAATACTACGAGCAGTACTTC | CASSEYYEQYF | - | TRBJ2-7 | - | TRBV28
TGTGCCAGCAAGGGGGGGTCAGATACGCAGTATTTT | CASKGGSDTQYF | few | TRBJ2-3 | - | TRBV9
TGTGCCAGCAGCTTACTGGACAGGGGGTGGAATGAGCAGTTCTTC | CASSLLDRGWNEQFF | many | TRBJ2-1 | TRBD1 | TRBV11-2
TGTGCCACCAGCAGAGATCCAGGGACCGGGGCCCAGTACTTC | CATSRDPGTGAQYF | - | TRBJ2-5 | - | TRBV15
TGTGCCAGCAGACCACAGGGTTCCGCCAAAAACATTCAGTACTTC | CASRPQGSAKNIQYF | few | TRBJ2-4 | - | TRBV28
TGTGCCAGCAGCAAAGCGAGCGATGACGGAGATACGCAGTATTTT | CASSKASDDGDTQYF | - | TRBJ2-3 | - | TRBV21-1
TGTGCCAGCAGGTCCGCCTGGGACACTAACACAGATACGCAGTATTTT | CASRSAWDTNTDTQYF | - | TRBJ2-3 | - | TRBV28
TGTGCCACCAGCAGAGAACCGGGACTAGCGGGTGAAGAGCAGTACTTC | CATSREPGLAGEEQYF | few | TRBJ2-7 | TRBD2 | TRBV15
TGTGCCAGCAGCTTAATGGGGACAGAGAAGGGTCAGCCCCAGCATTTT | CASSLMGTEKGQPQHF | few | TRBJ1-5 | TRBD1 | TRBV7-2
TGTGCCATCAGTGAACCGGGGAGGATGGGGGATGCAGAGACCCAGTACTTC | CAISEPGRMGDAETQYF | - | TRBJ2-5 | - | TRBV10-3
TGCAGCGCCCTGACAGGGTGGAGTGAAGCTTTCTTT | CSALTGWSEAFF | few | TRBJ1-1 | TRBD1 | TRBV29-1
TGTGCCAGCAACCCTCAGGGGACCGGGGAGCTGTTTTTT | CASNPQGTGELFF | - | TRBJ2-2 | - | TRBV7-9
TGTGCCAGCGGCGAACGGACAGGGGACAATGAGCAGTTCTTC | CASGERTGDNEQFF | - | TRBJ2-1 | TRBD1 | TRBV2
TGTGCCAGCAGCTTTACAGTCCAAGAGACCCAGTACTTC | CASSFTVQETQYF | - | TRBJ2-5 | - | TRBV7-9
TGTGCCAGCAGTCGATCCAGGGGAAACACAGATACGCAGTATTTT | CASSRSRGNTDTQYF | - | TRBJ2-3 | - | TRBV11-1
TGTGCCAGCACCCCCATCGATACGCAGTATTTT | CASTPIDTQYF | few | TRBJ2-3 | - | TRBV11-3
TGTGCCAGCAGTTACCAACAGGGAGCGAGCTACGAGCAGTACTTC | CASSYQQGASYEQYF | few | TRBJ2-7 | - | TRBV6-5